This T cell receptor (beta chain) stems from a study of cytomegalovirus exposure and HLA in healthy donors. Overall study context: As released early, the data held 70 million to 95 million unique TCRs from HLA-typed donors.

Trimming cost V 5 bases and J 4 bases, with 20 bases left between them. CDR1 and CDR2 (germline): LNHDA, SQIVND (reference sequence). The CDR3 is made up of 16 amino acids. This clone was observed a handful of times. PCR used 60 Vbeta primers and 13 Jbeta primers. TCRdb keeps only in-frame clones here, not all; method: immunoSEQ multiplex PCR. The sample includes about 180,000 clones, around 80% of them seen just once. The sequence came from a woman aged 25-40 years in good health and CMV-seropositive. J is TRBJ1-1 and V is TRBV19; possible D gene TRBD1, 6 bases. The specimen was PBMCs. CDR3 sequence: CASSSGTRRMGTEAFF. DNA of the CDR3: TGTGCCAGTAGTTCAGGGACACGAAGAATGGGCACTGAAGCTTTCTTT.